A single sample gave rise to the 18 T cell receptor beta chains below, sequenced in a study of cytomegalovirus exposure and HLA in healthy donors. With 60 Vbeta and 13 Jbeta primers, the PCR was carried out. The data were produced by immunoSEQ multiplex PCR, yet TCRdb's version contains in-frame clones alone and is incomplete. The sample has approximately 290,000 clones; 80% are singletons. The sample consisted of PBMCs. These receptor sequences come from a girl aged 2 to 10 in good health and CMV-seronegative.

The rearrangement links TRBV7-9 to TRBJ2-7; TRBD1 matches at 8 bases. Germline V gene sequence: CDR1 SEHNR, CDR2 FQNEAQ (reference sequence). Germline trimming cut 2 bases from V and 4 bases from J; bases unmatched to any gene: 7. The CDR3 length is 15 residues. The CDR3 region is CASSLTDRAGYEQYF. In DNA, the CDR3 is TGTGCCAGCAGCTTAACGGACAGGGCGGGGTACGAGCAGTACTTC.

The chain has TRBV5-4 and TRBJ1-2; 10 nucleotides agree with TRBD1. This CDR3 contains 15 residues. V shed 4 bases and J 6 bases; nucleotides not matched to a gene: 9. Per the germline V gene, CDR1 is SGHNT and CDR2 is YYREEE (reference sequence). The CDR3: CASSPDRGRVNGYTF. The CDR3 bases are TGTGCCAGCAGCCCAGACAGGGGGCGGGTTAATGGCTACACCTTC. The whole variable domain, filled in from reference TRBV5-4 and TRBJ1-2, reads ETGVTQSPTHLIKTRGQQVTLRCSSQSGHNTVSWYQQALGQGPQFIFQYYREEENGRGNFPPRFSGLQFPNYSSELNVNALELDDSALYLCASSPDRGRVNGYTFGSGTRLTVV.

In regard to this clone: Other DNA sequences in the same sample also yield this CDR3. The chain couples TRBV5-1 to TRBJ2-1; D gene unclear. Trimming took off 0 bases at V and 8 bases at J, with 3 bases between the two ends. The CDR3 runs to 11 residues. Germline V gene lookup returns CDR1 SGHRS and CDR2 YFSETQ. The CDR3 DNA follows: TGCGCCAGCAGCTTGGCCGATGAGCAGTTCTTC. It is translated as CASSLADEQFF. The complete variable domain, with remaining parts taken from reference TRBV5-1 and TRBJ2-1, reads KAGVTQTPRYLIKTRGQQVTLSCSPISGHRSVSWYQQTPGQGLQFLFEYFSETQRNKGNFPGRFSGRQFSNSRSEMNVSTLELGDSALYLCASSLADEQFFGPGTRLTVL.

The chain joins TRBV27 to TRBJ2-5, with a possible D match to TRBD1 (6 bases). The J call is in doubt because the DNA end fits TRBJ2-7 better. The germline CDR1 and CDR2 sequences are MNHEY and SMNVEV (reference sequence). CDR3 size: 17 residues. Here the CDR3 reads CASNPKVWGEGVHEQYF. The CDR3 DNA reads TGTGCCAGCAATCCCAAGGTCTGGGGTGAGGGGGTCCACGAGCAGTACTTC.

The chain couples TRBV7-3 to TRBJ2-3, with 7 bases fitting TRBD1. This CDR3 region has 16 residues. Germline V gene lookup returns CDR1 SGHTA and CDR2 FQGTGA. V lost 5 bases, J lost 0 bases, and 8 bases stayed unmatched. The CDR3 is CASSLTGRTSTDTQYF. CDR3 DNA sequence: TGTGCCAGCAGCCTGACAGGGCGAACTAGCACAGATACGCAGTATTTT.

J is TRBJ2-1 and V is TRBV9; D gene unclear. This CDR3 comprises 11 residues. The V gene's germline CDR1 is SGDLS and CDR2 YYNGEE. V was clipped by 4 bases and J by 9 bases, with 8 bases between them. The DNA for the CDR3 is TGTGCCAGCAGCTATGGCAGTGAGCAGTTCTTC. Translated, it gives CASSYGSEQFF.

This clone was seen a single time. The chain employs TRBV7-6 and TRBJ2-7; D possibly corresponds to TRBD1 (5 bases). V was cut by 1 base and J by 5 bases, with 18 bases left in between. CDR1 SGHVS and CDR2 FNYEAQ come from the germline V gene. This CDR3 has 16 residues. CDR3 coding DNA: TGTGCCAGCAGCTTAGGGGCAGGGCCCTCGGAACACGAGCAGTACTTC. Encoded protein: CASSLGAGPSEHEQYF.

This clone has only a few counts. V and J are TRBV28 and TRBJ1-2; 7 nucleotides line up with TRBD1. Germline lookup yields CDR1 MDHEN and CDR2 SYDVKM. V lost 3 bases and J lost 2; bases outside the gene matches: 9. This CDR3 is 16 amino acids long. This CDR3 reads CASSLGSKGANYGYTF. Here the CDR3 DNA reads TGTGCCAGCAGTTTGGGGTCGAAGGGGGCCAACTATGGCTACACCTTC.

This clone appeared a single time. This rearrangement joins TRBV5-4 to TRBJ2-1; 14 bases map to TRBD2. This CDR3 is built from 15 residues. Losses at the gene ends were 4 bases for V and 8 bases for J; bases not matched to a gene: 5. Looked up from germline, CDR1 is SGHNT and CDR2 is YYREEE (reference sequence). The DNA for the CDR3 is TGTGCCAGCAGCCCGACTAGCGGGGGGGCCTATGAGCAGTTCTTC. It encodes CASSPTSGGAYEQFF.

The rearrangement links TRBV28 to TRBJ2-7; no clear D. V lost 3 bases to trimming and J lost 4 bases, with 7 bases between them. Germline values: CDR1 MDHEN, CDR2 SYDVKM. The CDR3 contains 12 residues. CDR3 coding DNA: TGTGCCAGCAGTTTCCGGTATTACGAGCAGTACTTC. Translation gives CASSFRYYEQYF. The variable domain in full, completed from reference TRBV28 and TRBJ2-7, reads DVKVTQSSRYLVKRTGEKVFLECVQDMDHENMFWYRQDPGLGLRLIYFSYDVKMKEKGDIPEGYSVSREKKERFSLILESASTNQTSMYLCASSFRYYEQYFGPGTRLTVT.

The chain carries TRBV28 and TRBJ2-7; TRBD1 agrees at 10 bases. This CDR3 has 14 amino acids. Trimming at V came to 5 bases and at J to 6 bases, leaving 7 bases not matched to a gene. Germline-derived CDR1 and CDR2 are MDHEN and SYDVKM. In DNA form, the CDR3 reads TGTGCCAGCAGTGAGGGGACAGGGGAAAGCGAGCAGTACTTC. It is translated as CASSEGTGESEQYF.

The chain couples TRBV11-2 to TRBJ2-1; TRBD2 matches at 12 bases. This CDR3 comprises 17 residues. J gave up 3 bases and V 5 bases, and 8 bases lay outside the gene matches. CDR1 is SGHAT and CDR2 is FQNNGV in the germline V gene. Here the CDR3 reads CASSERTSGDVYNEQFF. The CDR3, as DNA: TGTGCCAGCAGCGAAAGGACTAGCGGGGACGTCTACAATGAGCAGTTCTTC.

Concerning this clone itself: The same CDR3 can be traced to other DNA sequences in this sample. The chain is built from TRBV5-1 and TRBJ2-5; 8 bases align to TRBD1. The CDR3 is made up of 13 amino acids. Germline V gene lookup returns CDR1 SGHRS and CDR2 YFSETQ. V lost 3 bases to trimming and J lost 5 bases; unmatched junction nucleotides: 3. The CDR3 reads CASSSGQGETQYF. Here the CDR3 DNA reads TGCGCCAGCAGCTCCGGACAGGGCGAGACCCAGTACTTC.

This clone was seen a single time. The chain joins TRBV6-1 to TRBJ1-1; the match to TRBD1 covers 8 bases. V shed 0 bases, J shed 8 bases, and the junction held 11 bases outside the gene matches. The CDR3 loop spans 16 amino acids. Per germline, CDR1 MNHNS and CDR2 SASEGT. The CDR3, as DNA: TGTGCCAGCAGTGAAGCTGGGTACAGGGGGTTGAGGGAAGCTTTCTTT. Protein: CASSEAGYRGLREAFF.

The chain uses TRBV28 and TRBJ2-7; 7 positions agree with TRBD2. V lost 6 bases, J lost 2 bases, and 10 bases stayed unmatched. Germline assignment: CDR1 MDHEN and CDR2 SYDVKM. The CDR3 is 15 residues long. CDR3 DNA sequence: TGTGCCAGCAGCCCTCCTTGGGGGAGGGCCTACGAGCAGTACTTC. Translated: CASSPPWGRAYEQYF.

The J gene is TRBJ1-5, the V gene TRBV11-2; possibly TRBD1 for D (5 bases). The ends were cut back, 5 bases at V and 6 bases at J, with 14 bases in the middle. The length of the CDR3 is 14 residues. The V gene's germline CDR1 is SGHAT and CDR2 FQNNGV. CDR3 nucleotide sequence: TGTGCCAGCAGCCCCAGCGGGCAGGGTCAGCCCCAGCATTTT. Protein product: CASSPSGQGQPQHF.

This chain connects TRBV19 to TRBJ1-1; 9 positions agree with TRBD1. The CDR3 is 14 residues long. Losses at the gene ends were 5 bases for V and 3 bases for J; bases not matched to a gene: 4. Per the germline V gene, CDR1 is LNHDA and CDR2 is SQIVND (reference sequence). CDR3 coding DNA: TGTGCCAGTAGTCTTACAGGGGGCTACACTGAAGCTTTCTTT. It yields the protein CASSLTGGYTEAFF.

V usage is TRBV19 and J usage is TRBJ2-7; the D gene is possibly TRBD2 (5 bases). Germline V gene sequence: CDR1 LNHDA, CDR2 SQIVND (reference sequence). Trimming removed 2 bases from V and 0 bases from J, with 14 bases in between. The CDR3 spans 16 residues. CDR3 nucleotides: TGTGCCAGTAGTATACCGGGAATAAGGAGCTCCTACGAGCAGTACTTC. It encodes CASSIPGIRSSYEQYF. Full variable domain (missing parts from reference TRBV19 and TRBJ2-7): DGGITQSPKYLFRKEGQNVTLSCEQNLNHDAMYWYRQDPGQGLRLIYYSQIVNDFQKGDIAEGYSVSREKKESFPLTVTSAQKNPTAFYLCASSIPGIRSSYEQYFGPGTRLTVT.